Listed below are T cell receptor beta chains from one sample, sequenced in a study of T cells in Graves' hyperthyroidism and ophthalmopathy. TCRdb re-analysed the multiplex PCR reads in MiXCR, keeping a single row per CDR3 protein. The profile shows hundreds of thousands of distinct CDR3 sequences, 14% to 15% of them singletons. Material: blood. These receptors came from a woman aged 40 to 50 with Graves' ophthalmopathy. The CDR3 runs from the conserved cysteine through the conserved F or W. The D gene is left open where the match is weak. Size is omitted from some rows. Given values are once, few, many or a class for expanded clones.

J: TRBJ1-1
D: TRBD1
size: -
V: TRBV28
DNA: TGTGCCAGCAGCTTAGACCACAGGGGAAACACTGAAGCTTTCTTT
CDR3: CASSLDHRGNTEAFF

J: TRBJ2-2
D: TRBD1
size: -
V: TRBV5-1
DNA: TGCGCCAGCAGTTGGTCCGGGACAGGGAACACCGGGGAGCTGTTTTTT
CDR3: CASSWSGTGNTGELFF

J: TRBJ1-2
D: -
size: few
V: TRBV29-1
DNA: TGCAGCGTTGATGGGGCAAACTATGGCTACACCTTC
CDR3: CSVDGANYGYTF

J: TRBJ1-1
D: -
size: few
V: TRBV25-1
DNA: TGTGCCAGCGGGGACGGGGGGTACACTGAAGCTTTCTTT
CDR3: CASGDGGYTEAFF

J: TRBJ2-5
D: -
size: many
V: TRBV4-3
DNA: TGCGCCAGCAGCCAAGATACCGGTTCTCAAGAGACCCAGTACTTC
CDR3: CASSQDTGSQETQYF

J: TRBJ2-7
D: -
size: once
V: TRBV7-3
DNA: TGTGCCAGCAGCTTAACGATGGGGTTCGAGCAGTACTTC
CDR3: CASSLTMGFEQYF

J: TRBJ1-2
D: -
size: few
V: TRBV3-1
DNA: TGTGCCAGCAGCCGACGACTCCAGGGGAGTTCTGGCTACACCTTC
CDR3: CASSRRLQGSSGYTF

J: TRBJ1-1
D: -
size: many
V: TRBV4-1
DNA: TGCGCCAGCAGCCAAGATGGGACCGAAGCTTTCTTT
CDR3: CASSQDGTEAFF

J: TRBJ2-7
D: TRBD2
size: many
V: TRBV28
DNA: TGTGCCAGCACCTATAGCGGGAGACACGAGCAGTACTTC
CDR3: CASTYSGRHEQYF

J: TRBJ1-1
D: -
size: many
V: TRBV28
DNA: TGTGCCACCTGGGGGGGTGTTGAAGCTTTCTTT
CDR3: CATWGGVEAFF

J: TRBJ1-1
D: -
size: many
V: TRBV12-3/TRBV12-4
DNA: TGTGCCAGCAGTTTGGGCGCCTGGAACACTGAAGCTTTCTTT
CDR3: CASSLGAWNTEAFF

J: TRBJ1-2
D: -
size: many
V: TRBV28
DNA: TGTGCCAGCAGTCCGTCGACAGGCTACTATGGCTACACCTTC
CDR3: CASSPSTGYYGYTF

J: TRBJ2-7
D: -
size: few
V: TRBV14
DNA: TGTGCCAGCAGCGAGTTACAGGGCTACGAGCAGTACTTC
CDR3: CASSELQGYEQYF

J: TRBJ1-1
D: -
size: few
V: TRBV29-1
DNA: TGCAGCGTTACCGGGACCGTGGGCACTGAAGCTTTCTTT
CDR3: CSVTGTVGTEAFF

J: TRBJ2-2
D: TRBD1
size: -
V: TRBV6-2/TRBV6-3
DNA: TGTGCCAGCAGCCCCGGGACAGGGAAAGGCACCGGGGAGCTGTTTTTT
CDR3: CASSPGTGKGTGELFF

J: TRBJ1-2
D: TRBD1
size: many
V: TRBV12-3/TRBV12-4
DNA: TGTGCCAGCAGAAGGAACACAGGGGGCGATGGCTACACCTTC
CDR3: CASRRNTGGDGYTF

J: TRBJ1-1
D: -
size: few
V: TRBV6-1
DNA: TGTGCCAGCATGCTGACAGCCACCATGAACACTGAAGCTTTCTTT
CDR3: CASMLTATMNTEAFF

J: TRBJ2-5
D: -
size: many
V: TRBV29-1
DNA: TGCAGCGTTTTTACAGGGGTTGGTAGCGGGACCCAGTACTTC
CDR3: CSVFTGVGSGTQYF

J: TRBJ2-7
D: -
size: few
V: TRBV5-1
DNA: TGCGCCAGCAGCGGTCCGGGACACCCCCTGTCCTACGAGCAGTACTTC
CDR3: CASSGPGHPLSYEQYF

J: TRBJ2-5
D: TRBD2
size: many
V: TRBV20-1
DNA: TGCAGTGCTAGTAGACCGGGACTAGAATCGGAGACCCAGTACTTC
CDR3: CSASRPGLESETQYF

J: TRBJ2-5
D: TRBD1
size: many
V: TRBV24-1
DNA: TGTGCCACCAGTGATGCCCCTGACAGGGAAGAGACCCAGTACTTC
CDR3: CATSDAPDREETQYF

J: TRBJ1-1
D: -
size: many
V: TRBV28
DNA: TGTGCCACCATCATGGGGGGCCCCGACACTGAAGCTTTCTTT
CDR3: CATIMGGPDTEAFF

J: TRBJ1-1
D: -
size: -
V: TRBV19
DNA: TGTGCCAGTAGGCACCCGCGGGGGTTGTTTTTTATGAACACTGAAGCTTTCTTT
CDR3: CASRHPRGLFFMNTEAFF

J: TRBJ2-3
D: -
size: -
V: TRBV12-3/TRBV12-4
DNA: TGTGCCAGCAGTTTAGAAGGGATGGGCACAGATACGCAGTATTTT
CDR3: CASSLEGMGTDTQYF

J: TRBJ2-5
D: -
size: many
V: TRBV5-1
DNA: TGCGCCAGCAGCTTGGTTGGGGCAGCTTGGGGAGGAGAGACCCAGTACTTC
CDR3: CASSLVGAAWGGETQYF

J: TRBJ2-7
D: -
size: few
V: TRBV7-6
DNA: TGTGCCAGCAGCTTCGATAGGGACCAAACCTACGAGCAGTACTTC
CDR3: CASSFDRDQTYEQYF

J: TRBJ1-3
D: TRBD1
size: many
V: TRBV19
DNA: TGTGCCAGTAGTATAACGGGACAGGGGGCAAACACCATATATTTT
CDR3: CASSITGQGANTIYF

J: TRBJ2-1
D: -
size: many
V: TRBV29-1
DNA: TGCAGCGTCGTTGTGATGGCCGGCCACAATGAGCAGTTCTTC
CDR3: CSVVVMAGHNEQFF

J: TRBJ1-2
D: -
size: many
V: TRBV28
DNA: TGTGCCAGCAGTTGGGACGGATACTATGGCTACACCTTC
CDR3: CASSWDGYYGYTF

J: TRBJ1-6
D: TRBD1
size: few
V: TRBV27
DNA: TGTGCCAGCAGAAAGACAGGGAAAGAGCCTAGCTCCTATAATTCACCCCTCCACTTT
CDR3: CASRKTGKEPSSYNSPLHF

J: TRBJ2-7
D: -
size: many
V: TRBV6-1
DNA: TGTGCCAGTAGGCGGGGGCAAATGAGCAGCTACGAGCAGTACTTC
CDR3: CASRRGQMSSYEQYF

J: TRBJ1-5
D: TRBD1
size: many
V: TRBV28
DNA: TGTGCCAGCAGCCGAGGACAGGGGGCACAGCCCCAGCATTTT
CDR3: CASSRGQGAQPQHF

J: TRBJ2-2
D: -
size: -
V: TRBV28
DNA: TGTGCCAGCAGTTTTGCGGGTCCGAACACCGGGGAGCTGTTTTTT
CDR3: CASSFAGPNTGELFF

J: TRBJ1-1
D: -
size: many
V: TRBV4-1
DNA: TGCGCCAGCAGCCAAAGGAACACTGAAGCTTTCTTT
CDR3: CASSQRNTEAFF

J: TRBJ1-5
D: -
size: few
V: TRBV2
DNA: TGTGCCAGCCAAGCAGTGGATAGCAATCAGCCCCAGCATTTT
CDR3: CASQAVDSNQPQHF